The TCR beta chain under discussion was sequenced for a study of PD-L1 blockade in urothelial cancer. Assay used: immunoSEQ multiplex PCR; TCRdb lists only in-frame clones, some missing. The repertoire holds 40,000 or so clones, with 86% as singletons. This CDR3 is built from 15 residues. Trimming at V came to 4 bases and at J to 4 bases, leaving 7 bases not matched to a gene. Germline CDR1 and CDR2: SGDLS and YYNGEE. As concerns this clone: Its antigen remains unidentified.

Indicated time point: peripheral blood 6 weeks after treatment start. Patient disease was locally advanced or metastatic urothelial carcinoma. Regarding the study as a whole: The study found that durable-benefit patients expanded tumor-associated blood clones more at 3 weeks.

The rearrangement joins TRBV9 to TRBJ1-5, with 8 nucleotides matching TRBD1. This TCR was recovered from a man aged 55 to 70 with urothelial cancer. Source: PBMCs, taken around atezolizumab (anti-PD-L1) treatment. The CDR3 is CASSPRTGTNQPQHF. The CDR3 bases are TGTGCCAGCAGCCCTCGGACAGGGACTAATCAGCCCCAGCATTTT.